Each of the 21 T cell receptor beta chains below was sequenced from the same sample in a study of cytomegalovirus exposure and HLA in healthy donors. The PCR had 60 Vbeta and 13 Jbeta primers. Using immunoSEQ multiplex PCR, the repertoire was profiled, and TCRdb retains in-frame clones only, with some absent. The data show about 200,000 clones, with 70% to 80% seen just once and nearly 0.4% held by the top ten. The sequenced sample consisted of PBMCs. These receptor sequences come from a male donor in good health and CMV-seropositive.

CDR3 DNA: TGCGCCAGCAGCCAGGAAGGTGGACAAGCCCTATACGAGCAGTACTTC. It yields the protein CASSQEGGQALYEQYF. The chain is built from TRBV4-3 and TRBJ2-7; D might be TRBD1 (5 bases). CDR3 length equals 16 residues. Trimming pared 3 bases from V and 4 bases from J, leaving 19 bases between. Germline V gene lookup returns CDR1 LGHNA and CDR2 YSLEER.

The rearrangement joins TRBV7-9 to TRBJ1-2; 11 bases align to TRBD1. The CDR3 totals 15 residues. CDR1 is SEHNR, CDR2 FQNEAQ, per germline (reference sequence). Trimming at V came to 5 bases and at J to 8 bases, leaving 10 bases not matched to a gene. The CDR3 protein is CASSKDRGQVEGYTF. CDR3 DNA: TGTGCCAGCAGCAAGGACAGGGGGCAGGTTGAGGGCTACACCTTC. Complete variable domain (other parts from reference TRBV7-9 and TRBJ1-2): DTGVSQNPRHKITKRGQNVTFRCDPISEHNRLYWYRQTLGQGPEFLTYFQNEAQLEKSRLLSDRFSAERPKGSFSTLEIQRTEQGDSAMYLCASSKDRGQVEGYTFGSGTRLTVV.

V usage is TRBV7-5 and J usage is TRBJ1-5; the table calls TRBD1, which could not be checked here. TRBV7-5 is designated a pseudogene. There are 16 residues in the CDR3. Here the CDR3 DNA reads TGTGTCAGAACCGGGGACAGGGTCTATAGCAATCAGCCCCAGCATTTT. This translates into CVRTGDRVYSNQPQHF.

The chain combines TRBV6-1 with TRBJ1-3; D gene unclear. Germline CDR1 is MNHNS and CDR2 is SASEGT. V was shortened by 0 bases and J by 0 bases, with 12 bases between the two germline ends. The CDR3 sequence is 17 residues long. CDR3 in DNA: TGTGCCAGCAGTGAAGCGCTAATAGTGCGCTCTGGAAACACCATATATTTT. The encoded protein is CASSEALIVRSGNTIYF.

The V gene is TRBV19, the J gene TRBJ2-5; D is unresolved. This CDR3 has 13 residues. Per the germline V gene, CDR1 is LNHDA and CDR2 is SQIVND (reference sequence). Trimming pared 5 bases from V and 2 bases from J, leaving 9 bases between. The CDR3 DNA reads as TGTGCCAGTAGTGCTACTTGGCAAGAGACCCAGTACTTC. Translation gives CASSATWQETQYF.

The rearrangement uses TRBV5-6 and TRBJ1-1; D is possibly TRBD1 (6 bases). The CDR3 consists of 15 residues. V was pared by 2 bases and J by 1 base, with 12 bases between. CDR1 SGHDT and CDR2 YYEEEE come from the germline V gene. The CDR3 DNA reads as TGTGCCAGCAGCTTCGGTGTACAGGGGAACACTGAAGCTTTCTTT. This codes for CASSFGVQGNTEAFF.

V gene TRBV19 combines with J gene TRBJ2-5; D possibly corresponds to TRBD2 (7 bases). The V and J ends lost 5 bases and 3 bases respectively, with 16 bases between them. The CDR3 has 15 amino acids. The germline V gene encodes CDR1 LNHDA and CDR2 SQIVND (reference sequence). The CDR3 sequence: CASSSWGGLEETQYF. CDR3 in DNA: TGTGCCAGTAGTTCGTGGGGGGGGCTCGAAGAGACCCAGTACTTC.

The gene calls are TRBV28 and TRBJ2-1, with 15 bases aligning to TRBD2. Trimming cost V 5 bases and J 2 bases; bases outside gene matches: 4. This CDR3 comprises 17 residues. Germline loops: CDR1 MDHEN, CDR2 SYDVKM. CDR3 in amino acids: CASSPGLAGGAYNEQFF. As DNA, the CDR3 is TGTGCCAGCAGTCCCGGACTAGCGGGGGGGGCCTACAATGAGCAGTTCTTC.

This clone turned up a few times. The chain recombines TRBV10-3 with TRBJ1-1; tentatively, D is TRBD1 (5 bases). Germline CDR1 reads ENHRY; CDR2 reads SYGVKD. Trimming took 10 bases from V and 4 from J, leaving 16 bases between them. The CDR3 contains 13 residues. This CDR3 reads CASESRGSTEAFF. CDR3 nucleotide sequence: TGTGCCAGCGAGTCACGGGGGTCCACTGAAGCTTTCTTT.

This chain connects TRBV5-1 to TRBJ2-1, with 9 bases aligning to TRBD1. Germline V gene sequence: CDR1 SGHRS, CDR2 YFSETQ. V dropped 4 bases and J dropped 7; count of bases not matched to a gene: 6. This CDR3 has 14 residues. CDR3 residues: CASSRDREGNEQFF. The CDR3 nucleotides are TGCGCCAGCAGCCGGGACAGGGAGGGGAATGAGCAGTTCTTC.

The chain uses TRBV5-4 and TRBJ2-3; D is perhaps TRBD2 (5 bases). The germline V gene has CDR1 SGHNT and CDR2 YYREEE (reference sequence). The CDR3 totals 14 residues. Trimming took 0 bases from V and 1 from J, leaving 6 bases between them. CDR3 amino acids: CASSLAGGTDTQYF. In nucleotides, the CDR3 is TGTGCCAGCAGCTTGGCCGGGGGCACAGATACGCAGTATTTT. Looking up the rest from reference TRBV5-4 and TRBJ2-3 gives the full variable domain: ETGVTQSPTHLIKTRGQQVTLRCSSQSGHNTVSWYQQALGQGPQFIFQYYREEENGRGNFPPRFSGLQFPNYSSELNVNALELDDSALYLCASSLAGGTDTQYFGPGTRLTVL.

This clone has a single count. The chain joins TRBV19 to TRBJ2-7, with 13 bases fitting TRBD2. There are 16 residues in the CDR3. V was clipped by 5 bases and J by 3 bases; unmatched bases: 7. Germline CDR1 and CDR2: LNHDA and SQIVND (reference sequence). The CDR3 DNA follows: TGTGCCAGTAGTGAACGCCGACTAGCGGGGGGCTACGAGCAGTACTTC. It is translated as CASSERRLAGGYEQYF.

The CDR3 region has the DNA TGTGCCAGCAGTTTCCAGGGGGGCTACGAGCAGTACTTC. This gives the protein CASSFQGGYEQYF. The chain couples TRBV27 to TRBJ2-7; perhaps TRBD1 as D (7 bases). The V gene lost 3 bases and the J gene lost 3 bases, with 9 bases spanning the gap. The germline CDR1 and CDR2 sequences are MNHEY and SMNVEV (reference sequence). This CDR3 region has 13 residues.

The chain joins TRBV18 to TRBJ1-2; D may be TRBD1 (6 bases). The CDR3 covers 13 residues. V was trimmed by 0 bases and J by 7 bases, leaving 9 bases between them. The germline gives CDR1 KGHSH, CDR2 LQKENI. CDR3 sequence reads: CASSPPPGVGYTF. DNA of the CDR3: TGTGCCAGCTCACCACCGCCAGGGGTTGGCTACACCTTC.

The chain joins TRBV5-1 to TRBJ2-2; D is undetermined. The V and J ends lost 0 bases and 6 bases respectively, with 6 bases between them. CDR3 size: 13 residues. Germline V gene data show CDR1 as SGHRS and CDR2 as YFSETQ. CDR3 in amino acids: CASSLAVSGELFF. The CDR3 DNA sequence: TGCGCCAGCAGCTTGGCAGTCTCCGGGGAGCTGTTTTTT.

In its sample, this clone was seen a few times. This chain uses TRBV14 with TRBJ1-2, with TRBD1 as a possible D gene (6 bases). Germline CDR1 SGHDN, CDR2 FVKESK. This CDR3 has 15 residues. Trimming cost V 5 bases and J 8 bases, with 21 bases left between them. The CDR3 region is CASSTLTGPTGGYTF. The CDR3 region has the DNA TGTGCCAGCAGCACTTTGACAGGACCCACGGGGGGCTACACCTTC.

The gene calls are TRBV6-6 and TRBJ1-5; TRBD1 aligns across 7 bases. V dropped 7 bases and J dropped 7; count of bases not matched to a gene: 7. This CDR3 has 13 residues. Germline CDR1 MNHNY, CDR2 SVGAGI (reference sequence). The CDR3 sequence: CASTTTGDQPQHF. In DNA, the CDR3 is TGTGCCAGCACCACCACAGGGGACCAGCCCCAGCATTTT.

This clone occurred once. CDR3 DNA: TGCAGCGTGACCGGGACAAAGACCTACGAGCAGTACTTC. Translating it yields CSVTGTKTYEQYF. This chain joins TRBV29-1 and TRBJ2-7; tentative D call: TRBD1 (6 bases). This CDR3 spans 13 amino acids. Germline V gene data show CDR1 as SQVTM and CDR2 as ANQGSEA. V lost 6 bases and J 2 bases, leaving 14 bases between the germline ends.

V usage is TRBV15 and J usage is TRBJ2-1; no clear D gene. The CDR3 has 14 amino acids. Germline V gene data show CDR1 as LNHNV and CDR2 as YYDKDF (reference sequence). V lost 4 bases and J lost 7, with 14 bases in between. This CDR3 is CATSIRRVENEQFF. CDR3 sequence (DNA): TGTGCCACCAGCATTAGACGGGTTGAGAATGAGCAGTTCTTC.

V and J are TRBV28 and TRBJ2-5; 9 bases match TRBD1. Germline V gene lookup returns CDR1 MDHEN and CDR2 SYDVKM. The J segment lost 11 bases and the V segment lost 6 bases, leaving 16 bases of the junction unmatched. CDR3 length equals 15 residues. As DNA, the CDR3 is TGTGCCAGCAGGGCCCCGGGACAGGGCCTTTGGGAGCAGTACTTC. As protein: CASRAPGQGLWEQYF.

The V and J genes are TRBV19 and TRBJ1-1; D is perhaps TRBD1 (5 bases). Germline lookup yields CDR1 LNHDA and CDR2 SQIVND (reference sequence). V was clipped by 1 base and J by 5 bases, with 14 bases between them. The CDR3 has 15 amino acids. Here the CDR3 reads CASSIGIAGQTEAFF. In DNA, the CDR3 is TGTGCCAGTAGTATAGGAATTGCAGGGCAAACTGAAGCTTTCTTT. Combining the CDR3 with reference TRBV19 and TRBJ1-1 gives the whole variable domain DGGITQSPKYLFRKEGQNVTLSCEQNLNHDAMYWYRQDPGQGLRLIYYSQIVNDFQKGDIAEGYSVSREKKESFPLTVTSAQKNPTAFYLCASSIGIAGQTEAFFGQGTRLTVV.